The T cell receptor beta chain under discussion was sequenced for a study of blood T cells in healthy people across ages. This clonotype turned up a few times. The donors, healthy Caucasians from Russia, were aged roughly 6 to 100. This CDR3 has 14 amino acids. From germline, CDR1 is LGHDT and CDR2 YNNKEL (reference sequence). V was clipped by 1 base and J by 1 base, with 7 bases between them. A second roughly 7 to 12 cycle PCR used barcoded and J-beta primers. Each CDR3 protein gets one entry after TCRdb re-called the 5' RACE reads with MiXCR. The profile shows about 940,000 distinct CDR3 sequences, roughly 43% of them singletons.

The receptor was derived from a man between 25 and 39 years old in good health. Sequences were obtained from blood. The chain employs TRBV3-1 and TRBJ1-1; D is undetermined. CDR3 in DNA: TGTGCCAGCAGCCAAGTGTCAGCGAACACTGAAGCTTTCTTT. Its protein product is CASSQVSANTEAFF.